The TCR beta chain described here comes from a study of T cell responses to AZD1222 COVID-19 vaccine. There are 15 residues in the CDR3. With V trimmed by 5 bases and J by 4 bases, 7 bases remained unmatched. Germline V gene data show CDR1 as MNHEY and CDR2 as SVGAGI. General study results and limits: Just a handful of people given AZD1222 tested seropositive at baseline. The sample set comprised mostly white British donors with more females, and clonal diversity was possibly underestimated.

Notes on this clone: Its specificity is unknown.

Using immunoSEQ multiplex PCR, the repertoire was profiled, and TCRdb retains in-frame clones only, with some absent. In the table there are about 39,000 clones, about nine tenths of which are singletons. The chain couples TRBV6-5 to TRBJ1-2, with 10 bases identical to TRBD1. The sequencing here drew on peripheral blood, taken 28 days after the second AZD1222 dose. This clonotype originated in an adult who received the AZD1222 COVID-19 vaccine. CDR3 DNA sequence: TGTGCCAGCAGTCGGGACAGGGGACAGGGCTATGGCTACACCTTC. It is translated as CASSRDRGQGYGYTF.